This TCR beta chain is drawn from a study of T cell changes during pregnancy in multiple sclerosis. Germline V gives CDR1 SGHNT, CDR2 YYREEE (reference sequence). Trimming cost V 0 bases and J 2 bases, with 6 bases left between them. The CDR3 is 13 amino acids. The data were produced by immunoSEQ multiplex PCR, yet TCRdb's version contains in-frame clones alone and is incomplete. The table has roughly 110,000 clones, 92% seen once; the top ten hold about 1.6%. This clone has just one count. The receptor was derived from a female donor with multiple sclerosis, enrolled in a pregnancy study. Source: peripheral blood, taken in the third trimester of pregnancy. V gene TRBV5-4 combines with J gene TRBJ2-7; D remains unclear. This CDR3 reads CASSLGGTYEQYF. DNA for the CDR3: TGTGCCAGCAGCTTGGGCGGCACCTACGAGCAGTACTTC.